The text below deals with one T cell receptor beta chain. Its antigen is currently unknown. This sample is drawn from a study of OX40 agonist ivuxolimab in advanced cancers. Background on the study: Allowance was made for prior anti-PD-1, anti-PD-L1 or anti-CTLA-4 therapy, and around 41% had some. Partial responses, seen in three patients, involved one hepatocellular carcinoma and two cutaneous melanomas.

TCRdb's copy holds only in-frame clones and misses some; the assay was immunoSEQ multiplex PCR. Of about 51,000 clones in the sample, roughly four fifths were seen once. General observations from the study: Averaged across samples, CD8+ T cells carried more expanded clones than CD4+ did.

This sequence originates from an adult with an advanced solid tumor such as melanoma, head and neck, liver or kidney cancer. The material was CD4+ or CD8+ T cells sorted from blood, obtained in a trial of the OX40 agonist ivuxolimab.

CDR3 protein: CASSYHYEQYF. DNA of the CDR3: TGTGCCAGCAGTTATCACTACGAGCAGTACTTC. The J gene is TRBJ2-7, the V gene TRBV6-6, with D hard to call. This CDR3 is built from 11 residues. Trimming stripped 3 bases from V and 3 bases from J, with 3 bases between. The germline V gene has CDR1 MNHNY and CDR2 SVGAGI (reference sequence).